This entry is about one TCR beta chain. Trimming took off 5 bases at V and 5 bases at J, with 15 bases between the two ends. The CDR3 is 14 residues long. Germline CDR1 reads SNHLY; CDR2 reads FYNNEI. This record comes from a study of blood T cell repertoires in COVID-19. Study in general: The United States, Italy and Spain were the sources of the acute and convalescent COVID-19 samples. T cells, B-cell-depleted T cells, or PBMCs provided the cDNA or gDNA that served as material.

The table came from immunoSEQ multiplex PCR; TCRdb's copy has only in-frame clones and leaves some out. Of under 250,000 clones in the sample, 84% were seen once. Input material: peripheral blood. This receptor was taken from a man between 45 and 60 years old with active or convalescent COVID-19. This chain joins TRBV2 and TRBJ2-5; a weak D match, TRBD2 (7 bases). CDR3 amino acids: CASSRVGGLETQYF. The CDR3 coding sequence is TGTGCCAGCAGTAGGGTGGGGGGGCTGGAGACCCAGTACTTC.